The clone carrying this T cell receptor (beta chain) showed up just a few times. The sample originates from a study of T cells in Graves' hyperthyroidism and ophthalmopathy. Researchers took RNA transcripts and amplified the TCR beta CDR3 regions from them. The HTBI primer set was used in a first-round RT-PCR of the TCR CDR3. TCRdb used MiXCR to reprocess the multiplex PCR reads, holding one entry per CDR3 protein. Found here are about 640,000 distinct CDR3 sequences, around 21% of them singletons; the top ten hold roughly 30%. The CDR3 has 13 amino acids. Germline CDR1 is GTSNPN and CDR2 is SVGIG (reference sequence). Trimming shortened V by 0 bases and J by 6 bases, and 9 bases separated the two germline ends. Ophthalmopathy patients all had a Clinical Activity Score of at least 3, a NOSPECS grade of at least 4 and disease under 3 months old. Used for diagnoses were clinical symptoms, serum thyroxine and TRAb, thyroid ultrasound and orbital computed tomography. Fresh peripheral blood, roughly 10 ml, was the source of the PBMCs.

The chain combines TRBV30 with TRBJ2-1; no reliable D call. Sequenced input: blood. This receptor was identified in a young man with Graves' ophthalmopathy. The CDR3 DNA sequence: TGTGCCTGGAGTGTTCCTCCCTCCAATGAGCAGTTCTTC. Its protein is CAWSVPPSNEQFF.